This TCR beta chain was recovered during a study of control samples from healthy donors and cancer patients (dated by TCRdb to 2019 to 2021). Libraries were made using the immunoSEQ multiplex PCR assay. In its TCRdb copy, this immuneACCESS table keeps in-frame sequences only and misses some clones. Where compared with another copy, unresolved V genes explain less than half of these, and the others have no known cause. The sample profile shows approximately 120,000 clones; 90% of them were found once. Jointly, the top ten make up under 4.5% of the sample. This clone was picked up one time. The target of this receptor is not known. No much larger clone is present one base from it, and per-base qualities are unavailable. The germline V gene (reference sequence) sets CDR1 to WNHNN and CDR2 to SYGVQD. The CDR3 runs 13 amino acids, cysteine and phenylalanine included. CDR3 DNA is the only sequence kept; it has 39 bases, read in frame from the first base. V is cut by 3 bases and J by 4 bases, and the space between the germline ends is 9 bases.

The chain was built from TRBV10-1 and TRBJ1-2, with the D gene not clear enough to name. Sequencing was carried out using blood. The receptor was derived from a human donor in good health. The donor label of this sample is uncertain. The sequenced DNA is TGCGCCAGCAGTGACGGACTCTGCTATGGCTACACCTTC. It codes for CASSDGLCYGYTF.